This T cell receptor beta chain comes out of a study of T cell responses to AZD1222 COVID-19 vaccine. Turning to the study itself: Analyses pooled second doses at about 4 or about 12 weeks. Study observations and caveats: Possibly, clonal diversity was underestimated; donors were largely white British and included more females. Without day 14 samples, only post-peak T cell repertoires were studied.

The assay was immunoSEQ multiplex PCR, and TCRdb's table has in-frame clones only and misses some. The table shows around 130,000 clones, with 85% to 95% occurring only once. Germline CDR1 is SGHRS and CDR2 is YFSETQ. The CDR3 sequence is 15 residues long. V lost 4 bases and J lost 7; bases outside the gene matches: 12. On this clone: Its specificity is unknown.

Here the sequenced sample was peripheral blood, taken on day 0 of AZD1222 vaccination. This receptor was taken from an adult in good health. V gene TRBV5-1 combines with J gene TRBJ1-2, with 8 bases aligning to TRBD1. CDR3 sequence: CASSLTTGANTGYTF. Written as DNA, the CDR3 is TGCGCCAGCAGCCTAACGACAGGGGCGAATACTGGCTACACCTTC.